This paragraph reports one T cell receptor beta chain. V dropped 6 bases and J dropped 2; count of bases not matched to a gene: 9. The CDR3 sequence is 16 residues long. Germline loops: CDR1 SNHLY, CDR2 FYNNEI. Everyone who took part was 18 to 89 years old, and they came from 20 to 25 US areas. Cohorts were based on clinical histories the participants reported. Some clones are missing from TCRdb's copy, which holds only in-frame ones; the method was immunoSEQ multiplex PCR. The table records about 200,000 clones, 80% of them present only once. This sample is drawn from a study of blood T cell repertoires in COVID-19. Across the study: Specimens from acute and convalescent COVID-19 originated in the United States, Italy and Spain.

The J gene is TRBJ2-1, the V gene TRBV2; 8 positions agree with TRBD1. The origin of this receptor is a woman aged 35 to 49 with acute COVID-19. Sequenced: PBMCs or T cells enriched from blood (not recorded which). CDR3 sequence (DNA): TGTGCCAGCAGGGGCACTATGACAGGGGCCTACAATGAGCAGTTCTTC. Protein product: CASRGTMTGAYNEQFF.